The source of this T cell receptor (beta chain) is a study of graft-versus-host responses after intestinal transplantation. Trimming left V 8 bases short and J 0 bases short, with 16 bases between. Germline V gene sequence: CDR1 SNHLY, CDR2 FYNNEI. This CDR3 spans 15 amino acids. This clone appeared once. Other nucleotide sequences in the sample specify the same CDR3. Profiling relied on immunoSEQ multiplex PCR, and the TCRdb table lists in-frame clones only, not all of them. Here the sample spans about 98,000 clones, roughly 82% being singletons. The specimen was PBMCs, collected 255 days after intestinal transplant. The chain links TRBV2 to TRBJ1-1; D perhaps matches TRBD1 (6 bases). This TCR was sampled from a human patient who received an intestinal transplant, so some T cells may come from the graft donor. CDR3 coding DNA: TGTGCCAGCGGGGGCGTCCTACAGCTGAACACTGAAGCTTTCTTT. It yields the protein CASGGVLQLNTEAFF. The whole variable domain, remainder taken from reference TRBV2 and TRBJ1-1, is EPEVTQTPSHQVTQMGQEVILRCVPISNHLYFYWYRQILGQKVEFLVSFYNNEISEKSEIFDDQFSVERPDGSNFTLKIRSTKLEDSAMYFCASGGVLQLNTEAFFGQGTRLTVV.